This T cell receptor (beta chain) originates from a study of blood T cell repertoires in COVID-19. On the study more broadly: The United States, Italy and Spain supplied acute and convalescent COVID-19 samples. PBMCs, B-cell-depleted T cells, or T cells provided the cDNA or gDNA that made up the material.

Assay: immunoSEQ multiplex PCR; the TCRdb copy retains only in-frame clones and omits some. The sample includes almost 90,000 clones, 90% seen only once; the top ten take 6.5% to 8%. The CDR3 is 15 amino acids. Trimming removed 5 bases from V and 4 bases from J; junction bases left unmatched: 10. CDR1 is SGHTA, CDR2 FQGNSA, per germline. Followed longitudinally, the Seattle patients had been enrolled during active infection. V usage is TRBV7-2 and J usage is TRBJ1-1, with 7 positions matching TRBD1. This TCR came from a man aged 18 to 29 with COVID-19, enrolled during active disease. Sequenced input: peripheral blood. CDR3 sequence (DNA): TGTGCCAGCAGCCCTCAGACAGGGATGACCACTGAAGCTTTCTTT. Encoded protein: CASSPQTGMTTEAFF.